Each of the 7 T cell receptor beta chains below was sequenced from the same sample in a study of T cells in localized non-small cell lung cancer. TCRdb's copy holds only in-frame clones and misses some; the assay was immunoSEQ multiplex PCR. The sample carries about 25,000 clones, roughly 86% recorded once. The sequencing here drew on peripheral blood, taken before any cancer treatment. All receptors come from a male donor aged 60 or older with stage II squamous cell lung carcinoma.

For this clone: The sample carries other DNA sequences with the same CDR3. The J gene is TRBJ2-1, the V gene TRBV7-8; D is perhaps TRBD2 (6 bases). Germline loops: CDR1 SGHVS, CDR2 FQNEAQ. The CDR3 sequence is 14 residues long. Deletions cut 5 bases from V and 7 bases from J, with 15 bases between. The CDR3, as DNA: TGTGCCAGCAGCCACTCCTACGGAGGGAATGAGCAGTTCTTC. Its protein is CASSHSYGGNEQFF.

This sequence joins TRBV7-2 and TRBJ2-2; possible D gene TRBD1, 6 bases. CDR3 length: 15 amino acids. Trimming removed 2 bases at V and 4 bases at J, with 11 bases between. Germline values: CDR1 SGHTA, CDR2 FQGNSA. The CDR3 reads CASSLSGHGTGELFF. Here the CDR3 DNA reads TGTGCCAGCAGCTTATCGGGACATGGCACCGGGGAGCTGTTTTTT. The full variable domain, completed using reference TRBV7-2 and TRBJ2-2, is GAGVSQSPSNKVTEKGKDVELRCDPISGHTALYWYRQSLGQGLEFLIYFQGNSAPDKSGLPSDRFSAERTGGSVSTLTIQRTQQEDSAVYLCASSLSGHGTGELFFGEGSRLTVL.

The V and J genes are TRBV10-3 and TRBJ2-3; D unresolved. This CDR3 spans 13 amino acids. V lost 6 bases and J lost 6, with 13 bases in between. Per germline, CDR1 ENHRY and CDR2 SYGVKD. CDR3 loop: CAISREATDTQYF. The CDR3 DNA is TGTGCCATCAGCCGAGAGGCCACCGATACGCAGTATTTT.

This chain joins TRBV7-2 and TRBJ1-1; no clear D gene. Trimming took off 0 bases at V and 8 bases at J, with 10 bases between the two ends. This CDR3 spans 13 amino acids. Germline assignment: CDR1 SGHTA and CDR2 FQGNSA. In nucleotides, the CDR3 is TGTGCCAGCAGCTTAGCGGTAGCGTCCGAAGCTTTCTTT. It specifies CASSLAVASEAFF.

The chain has TRBV10-3 and TRBJ1-5; 7 bases are shared with TRBD1. Germline CDR1 is ENHRY and CDR2 is SYGVKD. The CDR3 has 16 amino acids. The ends lost 5 bases at V and 2 bases at J; junction bases unmatched: 9. The CDR3 DNA reads as TGTGCCATCAGTACGGGACAGCCTCGTGGCAATCAGCCCCAGCATTTT. This sequence encodes CAISTGQPRGNQPQHF.

In DNA, the CDR3 is TGTGCCAGTAGTCCCCAACAGGGCGGACAGCCCCAGCATTTT. Translating gives CASSPQQGGQPQHF. The V gene is TRBV19, the J gene TRBJ1-5; a weak D match, TRBD1 (6 bases). Per germline, CDR1 LNHDA and CDR2 SQIVND (reference sequence). This CDR3 is built from 14 residues. V lost 5 bases and J 7 bases, leaving 15 bases between the germline ends.

This chain joins TRBV18 and TRBJ2-7; D may be TRBD2 (5 bases). The germline V and J ends were trimmed by 2 bases and 4 bases, with 6 bases remaining between them. Germline V gene sequence: CDR1 KGHSH, CDR2 LQKENI. The CDR3 is 12 residues long. CDR3 in amino acids: CASSPGGYEQYF. The CDR3 coding sequence is TGTGCCAGCTCACCAGGCGGGTACGAGCAGTACTTC. Full variable domain (remainder filled in from reference TRBV18 and TRBJ2-7): NAGVMQNPRHLVRRRGQEARLRCSPMKGHSHVYWYRQLPEEGLKFMVYLQKENIIDESGMPKERFSAEFPKEGPSILRIQQVVRGDSAAYFCASSPGGYEQYFGPGTRLTVT.